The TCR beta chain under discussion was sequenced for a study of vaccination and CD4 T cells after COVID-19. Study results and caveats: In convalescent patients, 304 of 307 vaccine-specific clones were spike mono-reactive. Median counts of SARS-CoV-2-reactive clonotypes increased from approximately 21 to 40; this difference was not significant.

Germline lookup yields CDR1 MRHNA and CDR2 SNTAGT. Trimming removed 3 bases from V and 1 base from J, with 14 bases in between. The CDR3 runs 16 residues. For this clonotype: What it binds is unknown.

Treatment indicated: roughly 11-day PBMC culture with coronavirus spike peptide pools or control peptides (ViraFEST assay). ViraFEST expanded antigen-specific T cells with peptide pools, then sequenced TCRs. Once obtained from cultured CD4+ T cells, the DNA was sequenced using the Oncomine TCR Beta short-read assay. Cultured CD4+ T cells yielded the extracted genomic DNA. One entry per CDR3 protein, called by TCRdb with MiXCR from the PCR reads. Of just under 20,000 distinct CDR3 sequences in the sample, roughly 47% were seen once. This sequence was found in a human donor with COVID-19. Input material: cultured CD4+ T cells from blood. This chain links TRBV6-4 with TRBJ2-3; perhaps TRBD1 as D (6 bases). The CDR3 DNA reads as TGTGCCAGCAGTGAAGACAGGTCCCCCCGCACAGATACGCAGTATTTT. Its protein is CASSEDRSPRTDTQYF.